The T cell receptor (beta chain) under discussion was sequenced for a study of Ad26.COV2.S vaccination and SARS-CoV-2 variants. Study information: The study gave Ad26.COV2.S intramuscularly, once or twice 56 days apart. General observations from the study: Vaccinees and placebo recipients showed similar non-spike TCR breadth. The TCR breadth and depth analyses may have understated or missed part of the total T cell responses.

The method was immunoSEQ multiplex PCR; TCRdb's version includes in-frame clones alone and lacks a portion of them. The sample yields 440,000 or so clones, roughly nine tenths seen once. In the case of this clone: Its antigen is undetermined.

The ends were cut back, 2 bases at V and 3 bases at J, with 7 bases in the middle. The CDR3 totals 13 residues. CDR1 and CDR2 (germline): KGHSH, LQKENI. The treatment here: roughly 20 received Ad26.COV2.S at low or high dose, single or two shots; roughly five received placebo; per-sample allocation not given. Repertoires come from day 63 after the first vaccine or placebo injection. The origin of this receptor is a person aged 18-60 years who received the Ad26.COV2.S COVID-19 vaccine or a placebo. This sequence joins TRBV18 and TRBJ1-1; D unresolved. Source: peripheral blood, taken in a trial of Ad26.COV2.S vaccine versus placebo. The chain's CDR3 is CASSPYRDTEAFF. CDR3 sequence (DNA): TGTGCCAGCTCACCATACCGGGACACTGAAGCTTTCTTT.